This TCR beta chain appears in the sequencing data of a study of blood T cells in healthy people across ages. Trimming shortened V by 4 bases and J by 8 bases, and 18 bases separated the two germline ends. The CDR3 extends over 14 amino acids. Germline CDR1 SGHNT, CDR2 YYREEE (reference sequence). Next came a second PCR, run for about 7 to 12 cycles, which used a sample-barcoded 5' primer along with a J-beta primer mix. TCRdb redid the calling of the 5' RACE reads with MiXCR, one entry per CDR3 protein. This table holds 650,000 to 1,000,000 distinct CDR3 sequences, about 34% found once. This chain uses TRBV5-4 with TRBJ1-2; a possible D gene is TRBD1 (5 bases). The TCR comes from a man aged 18 to 30 in good health. The source material was blood. This CDR3 is CASSPGRTNAGYTF. CDR3 in DNA: TGTGCCAGCAGCCCGGGACGGACGAATGCAGGCTACACCTTC.